The 15 T cell receptor beta chains listed next were all sequenced from one sample in a study of Ad26.COV2.S vaccination and SARS-CoV-2 variants. The treatment was: some 20 received Ad26.COV2.S at low or high dose, single or two shots; about 5 received placebo; per-sample allocation not given. The study sampled participants on day 63 after the first vaccine or placebo injection. The table came from immunoSEQ multiplex PCR; TCRdb's copy has only in-frame clones and leaves some out. The data show fewer than 800,000 clones, with about 90% seen just once and about 1.5% held by the top ten. Source: peripheral blood, taken in a trial of Ad26.COV2.S vaccine versus placebo. Every receptor here comes from a person aged 18-65 years who received the Ad26.COV2.S COVID-19 vaccine or a placebo.

The V and J genes are TRBV10-3 and TRBJ2-5; TRBD2 agrees at 16 bases. The CDR3 totals 18 residues. Germline V gene data show CDR1 as ENHRY and CDR2 as SYGVKD. V lost 4 bases and J lost 5; bases outside the gene matches: 10. CDR3 coding DNA: TGTGCCATCAGTGGGGGACTAGCGGGAGGGCCGGAGTATGAGACCCAGTACTTC. Encoded protein: CAISGGLAGGPEYETQYF.

The chain couples TRBV7-9 to TRBJ1-4; perhaps TRBD1 as D (6 bases). Between the trimmed V and J ends, which lost 0 bases and 7 bases, there was a span of 9 bases. This CDR3 comprises 14 residues. Germline V lookup: CDR1 SEHNR, CDR2 FQNEAQ (reference sequence). CDR3 DNA: TGTGCCAGCAGCTTAGCTGGAGGGGGTGAAAAACTGTTTTTT. Translation gives CASSLAGGGEKLFF.

The genes are TRBV5-1 and TRBJ2-1, with D unresolved. CDR3 size: 13 residues. The V end was cut by 9 bases, the J end by 5 bases, with 15 bases between. Germline assignment: CDR1 SGHRS and CDR2 YFSETQ. The CDR3 reads CATHSPGNNEQFF. CDR3 nucleotide sequence: TGCGCCACCCACTCTCCTGGAAACAATGAGCAGTTCTTC.

This clone showed up just a few times. The chain couples TRBV27 to TRBJ2-3; 10 nucleotides line up with TRBD2. V shed 5 bases, J shed 14 bases, and the junction held 7 bases outside the gene matches. This CDR3 contains 12 residues. CDR1 MNHEY and CDR2 SMNVEV come from the germline V gene (reference sequence). This CDR3 reads CASSVGTSVLYF. The CDR3, as DNA: TGTGCCAGCAGTGTCGGGACTAGCGTTTTGTATTTT.

The chain carries TRBV7-9 and TRBJ2-7; 7 bases fit TRBD2. With 4 bases clipped from V and 3 bases from J, the junction kept 3 bases outside the gene matches. This CDR3 is 13 amino acids long. CDR1 and CDR2 (germline): SEHNR, FQNEAQ (reference sequence). CDR3 protein: CASSSGLNYEQYF. DNA for the CDR3: TGTGCCAGCAGCTCGGGACTAAACTACGAGCAGTACTTC.

The J gene is TRBJ1-1, the V gene TRBV18, with D possibly TRBD1 on 5 matching bases. Deletions cut 9 bases from V and 4 bases from J, with 15 bases between. This CDR3 has 13 residues. CDR1 and CDR2 from the germline V gene are KGHSH and LQKENI. CDR3 sequence (DNA): TGTGCCAGTTTCGGGGGTTGGAGCACTGAAGCTTTCTTT. Amino acid sequence: CASFGGWSTEAFF.

The V gene is TRBV2, the J gene TRBJ1-1; TRBD1 might be the D (6 bases). The CDR3 runs 14 residues. The V end was cut by 7 bases, the J end by 2 bases, with 14 bases between. Germline loops: CDR1 SNHLY, CDR2 FYNNEI. The CDR3: CASTGAGGNTEAFF. In DNA form, the CDR3 reads TGTGCCAGCACCGGTGCGGGGGGCAACACTGAAGCTTTCTTT.

The J gene is TRBJ2-2, the V gene TRBV6-6, with D perhaps matching TRBD1 or TRBD2 (5 bases each). This CDR3 spans 12 amino acids. The V and J ends lost 8 bases and 6 bases respectively, with 10 bases between them. The germline gives CDR1 MNHNY, CDR2 SVGAGI (reference sequence). The CDR3 sequence is CASGDDPGELFF. The CDR3 DNA sequence: TGTGCCAGCGGGGACGACCCCGGGGAGCTGTTTTTT.

The chain has TRBV18 and TRBJ1-2; a possible D gene is TRBD1 (5 bases). CDR1 is KGHSH, CDR2 LQKENI, per germline. Trimming pared 3 bases from V and 4 bases from J, leaving 9 bases between. The CDR3 consists of 13 residues. This CDR3 is CASSPDTAYGYTF. DNA for the CDR3: TGTGCCAGCTCACCGGACACGGCCTATGGCTACACCTTC.

The chain recombines TRBV7-9 with TRBJ1-1; TRBD1 is a possible D gene (6 bases). The CDR3 runs to 16 residues. Germline lookup yields CDR1 SEHNR and CDR2 FQNEAQ (reference sequence). The V gene lost 4 bases and the J gene lost 5 bases, with 20 bases spanning the gap. The CDR3 loop reads CASSSFQGPLGTEAFF. DNA for the CDR3: TGTGCCAGCAGCTCCTTCCAGGGGCCCCTGGGGACTGAAGCTTTCTTT.

The chain is built from TRBV10-3 and TRBJ1-2; 12 nucleotides line up with TRBD1. The germline CDR1 and CDR2 sequences are ENHRY and SYGVKD. The CDR3 is 16 amino acids. The V and J ends lost 10 bases and 0 bases, in that order; junction bases with no gene match: 9. CDR3 residues: CATGTGGNSANYGYTF. CDR3 DNA sequence: TGTGCCACCGGGACAGGGGGCAACTCAGCTAACTATGGCTACACCTTC.

The chain couples TRBV5-6 to TRBJ2-7, with 7 bases identical to TRBD1. V dropped 5 bases and J dropped 2; count of bases not matched to a gene: 4. The germline CDR1 and CDR2 sequences are SGHDT and YYEEEE. The CDR3 spans 13 residues. CDR3 in amino acids: CASRSGTAYEQYF. The CDR3 DNA is TGTGCCAGCAGATCCGGGACAGCCTACGAGCAGTACTTC. The full variable domain, in which reference TRBV5-6 and TRBJ2-7 provide the parts outside the CDR3, is DAGVTQSPTHLIKTRGQQVTLRCSPKSGHDTVSWYQQALGQGPQFIFQYYEEEERQRGNFPDRFSGHQFPNYSSELNVNALLLGDSALYLCASRSGTAYEQYFGPGTRLTVT.

The chain is built from TRBV19 and TRBJ1-1; 10 bases are shared with TRBD1. CDR1 is LNHDA, CDR2 SQIVND, per germline (reference sequence). V was pared by 6 bases and J by 6 bases, with 7 bases of the junction left unmatched. There are 14 residues in the CDR3. CDR3 nucleotide sequence: TGTGCCAGTAGAAGGGACAGGGGCCTCCCTGAAGCTTTCTTT. It specifies CASRRDRGLPEAFF.

This chain joins TRBV6-2 or TRBV6-3 and TRBJ1-5; D not resolved. The length of the CDR3 is 14 residues. Per germline, CDR1 MNHEY and CDR2 SVGEGT. The germline V and J ends were trimmed by 6 bases and 9 bases, with 18 bases remaining between them. In nucleotides, the CDR3 is TGTGCCAGCAGACCTGACACCGGGAGTACGCCCCAGCATTTT. Protein: CASRPDTGSTPQHF.

The V gene is TRBV5-3, the J gene TRBJ2-5; unclear D gene. TRBV5-3 falls under the ORF class, with uncertain function. V was cut by 4 bases and J by 9 bases, with 19 bases left in between. CDR3 length equals 14 residues. DNA for the CDR3: TGTGCCAGAAGCCCCGGCCCAGCCCTCTATCCCCAGTACTTC. Its protein is CARSPGPALYPQYF.